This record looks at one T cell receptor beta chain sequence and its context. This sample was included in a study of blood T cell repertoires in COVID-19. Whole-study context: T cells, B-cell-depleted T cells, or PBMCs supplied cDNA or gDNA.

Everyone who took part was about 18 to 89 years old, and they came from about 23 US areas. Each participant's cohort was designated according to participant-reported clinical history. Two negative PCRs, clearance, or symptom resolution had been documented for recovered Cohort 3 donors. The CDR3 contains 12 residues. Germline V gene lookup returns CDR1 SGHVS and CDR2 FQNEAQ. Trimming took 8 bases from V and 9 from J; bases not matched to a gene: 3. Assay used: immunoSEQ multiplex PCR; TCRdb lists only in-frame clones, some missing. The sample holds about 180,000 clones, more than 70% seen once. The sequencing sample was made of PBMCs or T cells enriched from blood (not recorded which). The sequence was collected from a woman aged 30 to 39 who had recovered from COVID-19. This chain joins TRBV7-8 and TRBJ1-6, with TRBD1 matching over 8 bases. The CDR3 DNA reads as TGTGCCAGCGGACAGGGTATTTCACCCCTCCACTTT. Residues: CASGQGISPLHF.